The 17 T cell receptor beta chains below all came from one sample that was sequenced in a study of cytomegalovirus exposure and HLA in healthy donors. Primers included in the PCR were 60 Vbeta and 13 Jbeta primers. Clones were sequenced by immunoSEQ multiplex PCR, and TCRdb holds only the in-frame ones, with some missing. This table has some 120,000 clones, around 84% appearing once. The specimen was PBMCs. The receptors shown here come from a man aged 18 to 30 in good health and CMV-seronegative.

The chain joins TRBV6-6 to TRBJ1-2, with a weak D call TRBD1 (6 bases). Trimming removed 5 bases from V and 2 bases from J, with 6 bases in between. The germline gives CDR1 MNHNY, CDR2 SVGAGI (reference sequence). This CDR3 has 12 residues. CDR3 loop: CASSQGNYGYTF. The CDR3 coding sequence is TGTGCCAGCAGTCAGGGGAACTATGGCTACACCTTC.

V and J are TRBV4-2 and TRBJ2-2; D not certain. In germline, CDR1 is LGHNA, CDR2 YNFKEQ. V was trimmed by 1 base and J by 10 bases, leaving 16 bases between them. This CDR3 region has 15 residues. The CDR3 is CASSQVWAGTVELFF. The CDR3 DNA is TGTGCCAGCAGCCAAGTATGGGCAGGAACAGTGGAGCTGTTTTTT.

The chain carries TRBV6-6 and TRBJ2-7; the match to TRBD2 covers 12 bases. The length of the CDR3 is 14 residues. J was trimmed by 4 bases and V by 5 bases; bases with no gene match: 3. In germline, CDR1 is MNHNY, CDR2 SVGAGI (reference sequence). CDR3 in amino acids: CASSMTSGGYEQYF. For the CDR3, the DNA is TGTGCCAGCAGTATGACTAGCGGGGGTTACGAGCAGTACTTC.

The V call is TRBV9, the J call TRBJ1-2; no definite D call. Germline CDR1 SGDLS, CDR2 YYNGEE. The CDR3 is 13 amino acids. The V and J ends lost 3 bases and 8 bases respectively, with 14 bases between them. The DNA of the CDR3 is TGTGCCAGCAGCGGGGTCTCAGGTGGGGGCTACACCTTC. Protein sequence: CASSGVSGGGYTF.

In its sample, this clone was seen a few times. CDR3 DNA: TGTGCCAGCAGTTTACAGGGGGCTGGCTCCTACGAGCAGTACTTC. Protein: CASSLQGAGSYEQYF. The chain carries TRBV7-6 and TRBJ2-7; 9 nucleotides match TRBD1. Unmatched junction bases numbered 6, after V lost 6 bases and J lost 0 bases. CDR1 and CDR2 (germline): SGHVS, FNYEAQ. The CDR3 length is 15 residues.

This chain uses TRBV19 with TRBJ2-7; D may be TRBD2 (6 bases). V was shortened by 5 bases and J by 1 base, with 15 bases between the two germline ends. Germline V gene lookup returns CDR1 LNHDA and CDR2 SQIVND (reference sequence). The CDR3 covers 15 residues. The CDR3 sequence: CASSPQAGQSYEQYF. As DNA, the CDR3 is TGTGCCAGTAGTCCGCAGGCGGGGCAGTCCTACGAGCAGTACTTC. Filled out from reference TRBV19 and TRBJ2-7, the complete variable domain reads DGGITQSPKYLFRKEGQNVTLSCEQNLNHDAMYWYRQDPGQGLRLIYYSQIVNDFQKGDIAEGYSVSREKKESFPLTVTSAQKNPTAFYLCASSPQAGQSYEQYFGPGTRLTVT.

This clone was seen a few times. This sequence joins TRBV4-1 and TRBJ1-1, with TRBD1 as a possible D gene (6 bases). V was clipped by 3 bases and J by 5 bases, with 13 bases between them. The length of the CDR3 is 14 residues. CDR1 MGHRA and CDR2 YSYEKL come from the germline V gene. The CDR3: CASSHAYRVTEAFF. For the CDR3, the DNA is TGCGCCAGCAGCCATGCGTACAGGGTGACTGAAGCTTTCTTT.

The V gene is TRBV27, the J gene TRBJ1-5, with unresolved D. This CDR3 contains 15 residues. V lost 2 bases and J 4 bases, leaving 12 bases between the germline ends. Germline V gene data show CDR1 as MNHEY and CDR2 as SMNVEV (reference sequence). The DNA for the CDR3 is TGTGCCAGCAGTTTAGGGTCCTCGAGGAATCAGCCCCAGCATTTT. Its protein is CASSLGSSRNQPQHF.

This rearrangement joins TRBV6-5 to TRBJ1-5, with D tentatively TRBD1 (5 bases). Germline CDR1 reads MNHEY; CDR2 reads SVGAGI. Between the trimmed V and J ends, which lost 5 bases and 6 bases, there was a span of 11 bases. This CDR3 spans 13 amino acids. The CDR3 loop is CASSAQRGQPQHF. The CDR3 nucleotides read TGTGCCAGCAGTGCACAAAGGGGTCAGCCCCAGCATTTT.

The chain uses TRBV27 and TRBJ2-3; 14 positions agree with TRBD2. CDR1 and CDR2 (germline): MNHEY, SMNVEV (reference sequence). The CDR3 loop spans 15 amino acids. The ends lost 7 bases at V and 5 bases at J; junction bases unmatched: 5. Here the CDR3 DNA reads TGTGCCAGCACGACTAGCGGGGGGGCTATAGATACGCAGTATTTT. It specifies CASTTSGGAIDTQYF.

This chain uses TRBV5-4 with TRBJ1-1; weak D call: TRBD1 (6 bases). The germline V gene encodes CDR1 SGHNT and CDR2 YYREEE (reference sequence). The CDR3 has 15 residues. Trimming took 4 bases from V and 4 from J, leaving 17 bases between them. CDR3 DNA sequence: TGTGCCAGCAGCACCATACAGGGTCTAGGCACTGAAGCTTTCTTT. This gives the protein CASSTIQGLGTEAFF.

V gene TRBV5-4 combines with J gene TRBJ1-4; 9 nucleotides line up with TRBD1. From germline, CDR1 is SGHNT and CDR2 YYREEE (reference sequence). The CDR3 extends over 16 amino acids. The ends lost 4 bases at V and 4 bases at J; junction bases unmatched: 8. CDR3: CASSPGPGQGNEKLFF. CDR3 DNA: TGTGCCAGCAGCCCAGGCCCGGGACAGGGTAATGAAAAACTGTTTTTT.

The rearrangement uses TRBV12-5 and TRBJ1-1; D uncertain. The CDR3 loop spans 15 amino acids. Deletions cut 1 base from V and 3 bases from J, with 12 bases between. Germline V gene data show CDR1 as LGHNT and CDR2 as FRNRAP. CDR3 DNA: TGTGCTAGTGGTTTGGGGGGAGAGAGGGACACTGAAGCTTTCTTT. It codes for CASGLGGERDTEAFF. The variable domain in full, completed from reference TRBV12-5 and TRBJ1-1, reads DARVTQTPRHKVTEMGQEVTMRCQPILGHNTVFWYRQTMMQGLELLAYFRNRAPLDDSGMPKDRFSAEMPDATLATLKIQPSEPRDSAVYFCASGLGGERDTEAFFGQGTRLTVV.

The V call is TRBV2, the J call TRBJ1-3, with D possibly TRBD1 on 5 matching bases. The CDR3 is 15 amino acids. V was trimmed by 4 bases and J by 0 bases, leaving 10 bases between them. Germline CDR1 SNHLY, CDR2 FYNNEI. The CDR3 spells CASSAQAGSGNTIYF. The CDR3, as DNA: TGTGCCAGCAGTGCACAGGCCGGCTCTGGAAACACCATATATTTT.

This rearrangement joins TRBV7-9 to TRBJ1-2; no clear D. The CDR3 length is 14 residues. Germline V gives CDR1 SEHNR, CDR2 FQNEAQ (reference sequence). V dropped 5 bases and J dropped 2 bases, with 12 bases sitting between them. CDR3 nucleotide sequence: TGTGCCAGCAGCGACCCAGGCAGGAACTATGGCTACACCTTC. As protein: CASSDPGRNYGYTF.

The chain is built from TRBV7-3 and TRBJ2-5; 9 nucleotides align to TRBD2. J was trimmed by 5 bases and V by 0 bases; bases with no gene match: 7. Germline V lookup: CDR1 SGHTA, CDR2 FQGTGA. The CDR3 is 16 amino acids. The CDR3 coding sequence is TGTGCCAGCAGCTTAACGGGTACAGGACTAGCGGAGACCCAGTACTTC. This codes for CASSLTGTGLAETQYF.

This clone has a handful of counts. This chain joins TRBV11-2 and TRBJ1-1; the D is unclear. The V end lost 1 base, the J end lost 4 bases, and 13 bases lay between the germline ends. The CDR3 runs to 15 residues. Germline CDR1 SGHAT, CDR2 FQNNGV. The CDR3 DNA reads TGTGCCAGCAGCTTAGTTATCAGTGCTCCCACTGAAGCTTTCTTT. Protein: CASSLVISAPTEAFF.